The 15 T cell receptor beta chains listed next were all sequenced from one sample in a study of T cell responses to AZD1222 COVID-19 vaccine. The protocol was immunoSEQ multiplex PCR, while the TCRdb copy is restricted to in-frame clones and leaves out a portion. The sample lists some 180,000 clones; approximately 92% were seen once. The specimen was peripheral blood, collected 28 days after the second dose of the MenACWY control vaccine. Source of these receptors: an adult who received the MenACWY meningococcal vaccine as a control.

The CDR3 protein is CASSVGPSNSPLHF. For the CDR3, the DNA is TGTGCCAGCAGCGTAGGGCCATCTAATTCACCCCTCCACTTT. This chain joins TRBV9 and TRBJ1-6; the D is unclear. The CDR3 loop spans 14 amino acids. CDR1 and CDR2 from the germline V gene are SGDLS and YYNGEE. V was trimmed by 0 bases and J by 6 bases, leaving 7 bases between them.

V usage is TRBV7-2 and J usage is TRBJ2-3, with D possibly TRBD2 on 5 matching bases. CDR1 SGHTA and CDR2 FQGNSA come from the germline V gene. The CDR3 runs 14 residues. The V end was cut by 7 bases, the J end by 1 base, with 12 bases between. The CDR3 region has the DNA TGTGCCAGCAACCCTTCCGGGGGCACAGATACGCAGTATTTT. Amino acid sequence: CASNPSGGTDTQYF.

This chain connects TRBV7-2 to TRBJ2-7; D is tentatively TRBD1 or TRBD2 (5 bases each). CDR1 is SGHTA and CDR2 is FQGNSA in the germline V gene. V shed 1 base and J shed 7 bases, with 11 bases lying between them. CDR3 length: 13 residues. The CDR3 region has the DNA TGTGCCAGCAGCTTAGAGAGGGGATGGGAGCAGTACTTC. Encoded protein: CASSLERGWEQYF. The entire variable domain, with the rest obtained from reference TRBV7-2 and TRBJ2-7, is as follows: GAGVSQSPSNKVTEKGKDVELRCDPISGHTALYWYRQSLGQGLEFLIYFQGNSAPDKSGLPSDRFSAERTGGSVSTLTIQRTQQEDSAVYLCASSLERGWEQYFGPGTRLTVT.

CDR3 amino acids: CASSPGQSNQPQHF. CDR3 nucleotide sequence: TGTGCCAGCAGCCCGGGACAGAGCAATCAGCCCCAGCATTTT. This chain links TRBV6-6 with TRBJ1-5; TRBD1 matches at 7 bases. The CDR3 is 14 amino acids. Trimming cost V 6 bases and J 1 base; bases outside gene matches: 3. Germline values: CDR1 MNHNY, CDR2 SVGAGI (reference sequence).

The V call is TRBV10-2, the J call TRBJ1-1, with 7 bases aligning to TRBD1. The junction had 8 bases not matched to a gene; V was cut back by 6 bases and J by 1 base. This CDR3 has 15 amino acids. Germline V gene sequence: CDR1 WSHSY, CDR2 SAAADI. CDR3 coding DNA: TGCGCCAGCAGGGAACAGGGGCGTCGGAACACTGAAGCTTTCTTT. It translates to CASREQGRRNTEAFF.

The rearrangement joins TRBV7-8 to TRBJ2-3, with D possibly matching TRBD2 (5 bases). In germline, CDR1 is SGHVS, CDR2 FQNEAQ. V was clipped by 2 bases and J by 1 base, with 13 bases between them. The CDR3 loop spans 16 amino acids. The CDR3 nucleotides are TGTGCCAGCAGCTTAAGAGGGTCAGGAGGCACAGATACGCAGTATTTT. It is translated as CASSLRGSGGTDTQYF.

The V gene is TRBV14, the J gene TRBJ2-5, with 10 bases matching TRBD2. The CDR3 loop spans 17 amino acids. The V gene's germline CDR1 is SGHDN and CDR2 FVKESK. Trimming at V came to 0 bases and at J to 4 bases, leaving 8 bases not matched to a gene. The CDR3 DNA follows: TGTGCCAGCAGCCAAGATTTCAGCGGGGGGGCCCGAGAGACCCAGTACTTC. It is translated as CASSQDFSGGARETQYF.

CDR3 protein: CASSSWDRGNYGYTF. CDR3 sequence (DNA): TGTGCCAGCAGTTCGTGGGACAGGGGTAACTATGGCTACACCTTC. J is TRBJ1-2 and V is TRBV27; 10 positions match TRBD1. The length of the CDR3 is 15 residues. CDR1 and CDR2 from the germline V gene are MNHEY and SMNVEV (reference sequence). V shed 4 bases and J 1 base; nucleotides not matched to a gene: 3.

This chain uses TRBV6-5 with TRBJ2-5; 7 positions agree with TRBD1. There are 14 residues in the CDR3. The V segment lost 6 bases and the J segment 4 bases; nucleotides outside the gene matches: 8. Per the germline V gene, CDR1 is MNHEY and CDR2 is SVGAGI. The CDR3 spells CASRNTGEGETQYF. The DNA of the CDR3 is TGTGCCAGCAGAAACACAGGGGAAGGAGAGACCCAGTACTTC.

The gene calls are TRBV5-1 and TRBJ1-1; D is ambiguous. Germline CDR1 reads SGHRS; CDR2 reads YFSETQ. V lost 2 bases to trimming and J lost 2 bases, with 13 bases between them. The CDR3 spans 15 residues. The CDR3 region is CASSFDGTQNTEAFF. Here the CDR3 DNA reads TGCGCCAGCAGCTTTGACGGCACCCAAAACACTGAAGCTTTCTTT. Using reference TRBV5-1 and TRBJ1-1 for the parts outside the CDR3, the full variable domain is KAGVTQTPRYLIKTRGQQVTLSCSPISGHRSVSWYQQTPGQGLQFLFEYFSETQRNKGNFPGRFSGRQFSNSRSEMNVSTLELGDSALYLCASSFDGTQNTEAFFGQGTRLTVV.

V gene TRBV30 combines with J gene TRBJ1-1; 7 bases align to TRBD1. This CDR3 region has 13 residues. V lost 5 bases to trimming and J lost 5 bases; unmatched junction nucleotides: 8. Germline V gives CDR1 GTSNPN, CDR2 SVGIG (reference sequence). This CDR3 is CAWGTGVRTEAFF. CDR3 bases: TGTGCCTGGGGAACAGGGGTAAGAACTGAAGCTTTCTTT. Full variable domain (rest looked up from reference TRBV30 and TRBJ1-1): SQTIHQWPATLVQPVGSPLSLECTVEGTSNPNLYWYRQAAGRGLQLLFYSVGIGQISSEVPQNLSASRPQDRQFILSSKKLLLSDSGFYLCAWGTGVRTEAFFGQGTRLTVV.

This rearrangement joins TRBV9 to TRBJ1-1; D not resolved. Germline V gene data show CDR1 as SGDLS and CDR2 as YYNGEE. There are 14 residues in the CDR3. Deletions cut 0 bases from V and 2 bases from J, with 8 bases between. CDR3 amino acids: CASSVASGNTEAFF. The CDR3 nucleotides read TGTGCCAGCAGCGTAGCTTCAGGTAACACTGAAGCTTTCTTT.

The V gene is TRBV30, the J gene TRBJ2-7; the D is unclear. Germline V gives CDR1 GTSNPN, CDR2 SVGIG (reference sequence). Trimming stripped 1 base from V and 0 bases from J, with 13 bases between. CDR3 size: 15 residues. DNA for the CDR3: TGTGCCTGGAGTGCCAAGGGATCGGGCTCCTACGAGCAGTACTTC. This encodes CAWSAKGSGSYEQYF.

This clone was counted once. V is TRBV12-3 or TRBV12-4 and J is TRBJ1-3; D unclear. V was trimmed by 6 bases and J by 4 bases, leaving 7 bases between them. CDR3 length equals 12 residues. CDR3 sequence (DNA): TGTGCCAGCAGGGGCAGGGGAAACACCATATATTTT. As protein: CASRGRGNTIYF.

J is TRBJ1-1 and V is TRBV10-3, with 10 bases that match TRBD1. J gave up 0 bases and V 6 bases, and 7 bases lay outside the gene matches. Germline values: CDR1 ENHRY, CDR2 SYGVKD. The CDR3 length is 16 residues. The CDR3 nucleotides are TGTGCCATCAGGAAAAGGGACAGGGGCATGAACACTGAAGCTTTCTTT. The encoded protein is CAIRKRDRGMNTEAFF.